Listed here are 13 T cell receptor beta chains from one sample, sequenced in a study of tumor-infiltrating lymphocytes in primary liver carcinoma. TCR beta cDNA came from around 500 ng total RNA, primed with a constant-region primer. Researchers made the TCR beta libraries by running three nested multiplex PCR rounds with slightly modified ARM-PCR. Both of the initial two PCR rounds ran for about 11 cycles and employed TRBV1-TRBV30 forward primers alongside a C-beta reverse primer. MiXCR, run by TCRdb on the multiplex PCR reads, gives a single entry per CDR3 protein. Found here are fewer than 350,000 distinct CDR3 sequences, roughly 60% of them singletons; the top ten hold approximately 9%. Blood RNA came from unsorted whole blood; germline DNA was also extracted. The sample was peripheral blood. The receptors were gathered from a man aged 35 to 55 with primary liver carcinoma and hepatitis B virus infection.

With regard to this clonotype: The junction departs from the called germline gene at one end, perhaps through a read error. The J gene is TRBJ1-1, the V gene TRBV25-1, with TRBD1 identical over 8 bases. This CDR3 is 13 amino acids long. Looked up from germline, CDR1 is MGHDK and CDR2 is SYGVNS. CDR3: CASSELADRAALF. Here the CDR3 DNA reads TGTGCCAGCAGTGAACTTGCGGACAGGGCGGCTCTCTTT.

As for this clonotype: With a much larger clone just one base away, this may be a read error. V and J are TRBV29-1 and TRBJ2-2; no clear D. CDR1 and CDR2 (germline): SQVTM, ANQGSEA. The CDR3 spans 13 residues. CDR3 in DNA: TGCAACGTTGTTCTCCACGGTACCGGGGAGCTGTTTTTT. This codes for CNVVLHGTGELFF.

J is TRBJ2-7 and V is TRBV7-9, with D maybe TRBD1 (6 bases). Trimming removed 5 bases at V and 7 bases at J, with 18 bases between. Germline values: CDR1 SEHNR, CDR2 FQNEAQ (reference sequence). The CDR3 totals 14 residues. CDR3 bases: TGTGCCAGCAGCCATCGGGACACCCATCGGGAGCAGTACTTC. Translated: CASSHRDTHREQYF.

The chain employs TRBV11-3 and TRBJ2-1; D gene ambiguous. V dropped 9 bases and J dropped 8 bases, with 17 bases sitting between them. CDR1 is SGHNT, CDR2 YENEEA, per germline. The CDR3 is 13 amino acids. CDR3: CASSLRTKDEQFF. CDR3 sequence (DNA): TGTGCCAGTAGCCTGCGAACGAAGGATGAGCAGTTCTTC.

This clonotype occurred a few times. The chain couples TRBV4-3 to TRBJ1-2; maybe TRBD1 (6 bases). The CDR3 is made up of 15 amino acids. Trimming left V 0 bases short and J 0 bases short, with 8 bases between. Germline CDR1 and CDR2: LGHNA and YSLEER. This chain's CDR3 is CASSQEWTANYGYTF. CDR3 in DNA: TGCGCCAGCAGCCAAGAGTGGACAGCTAACTATGGCTACACCTTC.

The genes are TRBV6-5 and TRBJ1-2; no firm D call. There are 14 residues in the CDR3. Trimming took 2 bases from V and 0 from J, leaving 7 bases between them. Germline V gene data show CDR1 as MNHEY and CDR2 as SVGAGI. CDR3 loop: CASSYSRTNYGYTF. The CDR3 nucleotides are TGTGCCAGCAGTTACAGCCGAACTAACTATGGCTACACCTTC.

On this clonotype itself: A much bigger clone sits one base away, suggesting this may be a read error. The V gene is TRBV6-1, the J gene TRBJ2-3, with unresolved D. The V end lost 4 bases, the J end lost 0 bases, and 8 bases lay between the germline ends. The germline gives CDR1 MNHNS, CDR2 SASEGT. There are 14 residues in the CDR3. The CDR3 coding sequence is TGTGCCAGCAGTGTTCAGATTAGCACAGATACGCAGTATTTT. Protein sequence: CASSVQISTDTQYF.

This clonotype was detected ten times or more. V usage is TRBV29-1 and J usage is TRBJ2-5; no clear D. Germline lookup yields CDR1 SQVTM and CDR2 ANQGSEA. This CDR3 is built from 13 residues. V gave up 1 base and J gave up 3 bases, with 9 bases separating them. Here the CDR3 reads CSVEARHKETQYF. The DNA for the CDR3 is TGCAGCGTTGAAGCTCGGCATAAAGAGACCCAGTACTTC.

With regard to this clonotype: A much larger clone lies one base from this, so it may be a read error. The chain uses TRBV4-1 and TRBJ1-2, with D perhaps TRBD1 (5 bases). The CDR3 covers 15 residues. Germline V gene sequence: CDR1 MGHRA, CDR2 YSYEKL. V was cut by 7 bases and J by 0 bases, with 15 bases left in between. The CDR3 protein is CASTDQGLSNYGYTF. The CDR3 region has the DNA TGCGCCAGCACCGACCAGGGACTATCTAACTATGGCTACACCTTC.

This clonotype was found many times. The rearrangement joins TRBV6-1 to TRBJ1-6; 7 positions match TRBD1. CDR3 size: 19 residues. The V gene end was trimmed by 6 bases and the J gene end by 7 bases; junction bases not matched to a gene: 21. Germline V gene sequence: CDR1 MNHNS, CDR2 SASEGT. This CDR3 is CASSDDPGRHQDRNSPLHF. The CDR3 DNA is TGTGCCAGCAGCGACGACCCCGGAAGACACCAGGACAGGAATTCACCCCTCCACTTT.

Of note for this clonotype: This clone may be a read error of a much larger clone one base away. Written as DNA, the CDR3 is TGTGCCAGCAGTGCTGGAGGGACACCTGGGGCCAACGTCCTGACTTTC. This sequence encodes CASSAGGTPGANVLTF. The V and J genes are TRBV6-1 and TRBJ2-6; D assignment may be TRBD1 or TRBD2 (6 bases each). This CDR3 region has 16 residues. Germline assignment: CDR1 MNHNS and CDR2 SASEGT. V was pared by 4 bases and J by 2 bases, with 12 bases between.

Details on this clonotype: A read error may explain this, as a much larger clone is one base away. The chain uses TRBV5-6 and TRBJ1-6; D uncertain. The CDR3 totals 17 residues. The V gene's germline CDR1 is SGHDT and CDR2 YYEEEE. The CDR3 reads CASSLAPAGSYNPPLHF. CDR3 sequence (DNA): TGTGCCAGCAGCTTGGCCCCAGCCGGCTCCTATAATCCACCCCTCCACTTT.

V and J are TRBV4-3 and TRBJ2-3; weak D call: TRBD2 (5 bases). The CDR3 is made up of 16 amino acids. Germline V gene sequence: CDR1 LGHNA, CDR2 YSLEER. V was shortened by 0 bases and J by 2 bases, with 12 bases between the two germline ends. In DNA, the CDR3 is TGCGCCAGCAGCCAAGATGGGCTGGGAGACACAGATACGCAGTATTTT. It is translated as CASSQDGLGDTDTQYF.